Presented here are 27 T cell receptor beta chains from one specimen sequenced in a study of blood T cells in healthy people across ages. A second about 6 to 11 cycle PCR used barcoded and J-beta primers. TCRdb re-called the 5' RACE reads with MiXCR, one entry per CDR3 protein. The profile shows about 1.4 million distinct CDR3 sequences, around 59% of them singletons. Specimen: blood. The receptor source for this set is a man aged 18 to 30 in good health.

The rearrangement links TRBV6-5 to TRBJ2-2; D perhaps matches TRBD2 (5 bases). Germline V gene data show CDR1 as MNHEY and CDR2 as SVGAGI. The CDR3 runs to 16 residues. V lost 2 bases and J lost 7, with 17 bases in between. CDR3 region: CASSYRMDSRSGELFF. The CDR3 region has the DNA TGTGCCAGCAGTTACAGGATGGACTCCCGGAGCGGGGAGCTGTTTTTT.

CDR3 DNA: TGTGCCATCAGTGACGGACAGGGAACGATCTACGAGCAGTACTTC. Translating gives CAISDGQGTIYEQYF. The chain combines TRBV10-3 with TRBJ2-7, with 8 positions matching TRBD1. The CDR3 totals 15 residues. CDR1 is ENHRY and CDR2 is SYGVKD in the germline V gene. V lost 3 bases and J lost 3; bases outside the gene matches: 7.

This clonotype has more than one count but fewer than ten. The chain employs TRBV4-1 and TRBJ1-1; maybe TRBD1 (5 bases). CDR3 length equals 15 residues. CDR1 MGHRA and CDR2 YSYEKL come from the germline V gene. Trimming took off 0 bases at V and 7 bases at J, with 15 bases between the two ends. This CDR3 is CASSQDGGFGFEAFF. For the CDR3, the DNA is TGCGCCAGCAGCCAAGATGGGGGGTTTGGTTTTGAAGCTTTCTTT.

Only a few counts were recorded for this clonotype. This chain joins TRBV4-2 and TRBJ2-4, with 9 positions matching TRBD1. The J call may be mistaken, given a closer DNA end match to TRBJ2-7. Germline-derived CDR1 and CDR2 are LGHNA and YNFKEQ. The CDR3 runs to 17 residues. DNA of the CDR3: TGTGCCAGCAGCCAAGAAGTTCGCCTGGACAGGGGCTACGAGCAGTACTTC. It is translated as CASSQEVRLDRGYEQYF.

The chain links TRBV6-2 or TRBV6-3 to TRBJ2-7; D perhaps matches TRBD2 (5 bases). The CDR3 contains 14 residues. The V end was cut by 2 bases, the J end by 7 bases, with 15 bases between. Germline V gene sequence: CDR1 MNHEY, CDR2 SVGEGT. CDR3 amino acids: CASSYAVFSGEQYF. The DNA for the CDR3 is TGTGCCAGCAGTTACGCGGTGTTCTCGGGGGAGCAGTACTTC.

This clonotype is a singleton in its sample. This CDR3 is CASSQGTGDSVAGSTDTQYF. Here the CDR3 DNA reads TGTGCCAGCAGCCAAGGGACAGGGGATTCAGTAGCGGGCAGCACAGATACGCAGTATTTT. This sequence joins TRBV14 and TRBJ2-3; TRBD1 matches at 9 bases. The CDR3 consists of 20 residues. Germline CDR1 is SGHDN and CDR2 is FVKESK. The V segment lost 1 base and the J segment 0 bases; nucleotides outside the gene matches: 14.

DNA of the CDR3: TGTGCCAGCAGTGACTCGAATGGCTACACCTTC. Amino acid sequence: CASSDSNGYTF. J is TRBJ1-2 and V is TRBV6-4; unclear D gene. V was clipped by 0 bases and J by 6 bases, with 2 bases between them. The CDR3 is 11 amino acids. The V gene's germline CDR1 is MRHNA and CDR2 SNTAGT.

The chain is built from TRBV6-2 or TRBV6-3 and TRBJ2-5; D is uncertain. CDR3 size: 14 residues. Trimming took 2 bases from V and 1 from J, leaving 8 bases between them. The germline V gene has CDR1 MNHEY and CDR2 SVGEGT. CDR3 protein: CASSYRSIQETQYF. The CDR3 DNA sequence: TGTGCCAGCAGTTACCGGAGTATCCAAGAGACCCAGTACTTC.

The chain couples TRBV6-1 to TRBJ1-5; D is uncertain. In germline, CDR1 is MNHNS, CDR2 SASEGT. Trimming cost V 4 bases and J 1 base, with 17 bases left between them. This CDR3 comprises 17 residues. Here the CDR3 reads CASSVLLATLSNQPQHF. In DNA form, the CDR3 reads TGTGCCAGCAGTGTATTGTTGGCCACTTTAAGCAATCAGCCCCAGCATTTT.

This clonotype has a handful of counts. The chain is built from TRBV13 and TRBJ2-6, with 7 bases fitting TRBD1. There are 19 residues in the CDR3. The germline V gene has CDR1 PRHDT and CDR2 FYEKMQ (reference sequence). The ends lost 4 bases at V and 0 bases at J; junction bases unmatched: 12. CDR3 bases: TGTGCCAGCAGCTCACGATTAACAGGGGTGAGCTCTGGGGCCAACGTCCTGACTTTC. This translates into CASSSRLTGVSSGANVLTF.

The CDR3 reads CSVEEPGTRPYNEQFF. In DNA form, the CDR3 reads TGCAGCGTTGAAGAGCCAGGGACTAGACCATACAATGAGCAGTTCTTC. The V gene is TRBV29-1, the J gene TRBJ2-1, with TRBD2 matching 8 bases. The CDR3 extends over 16 amino acids. Germline loops: CDR1 SQVTM, CDR2 ANQGSEA. After removal of 0 bases from V and 4 bases from J, the junction contained 8 bases not matched to a gene.

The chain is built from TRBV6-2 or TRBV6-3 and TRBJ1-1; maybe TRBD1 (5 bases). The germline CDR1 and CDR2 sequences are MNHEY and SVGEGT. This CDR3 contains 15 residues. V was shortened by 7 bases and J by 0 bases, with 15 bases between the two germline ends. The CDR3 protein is CASKAAGTVNTEAFF. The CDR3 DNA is TGTGCCAGCAAGGCGGCAGGGACGGTGAACACTGAAGCTTTCTTT.

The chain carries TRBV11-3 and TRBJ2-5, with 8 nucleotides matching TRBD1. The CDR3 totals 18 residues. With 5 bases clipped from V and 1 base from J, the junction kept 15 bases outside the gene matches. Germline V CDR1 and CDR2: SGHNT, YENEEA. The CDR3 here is CASSPSSARGPGQETQYF. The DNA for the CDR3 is TGTGCCAGCAGCCCATCATCGGCCAGGGGGCCGGGCCAAGAGACCCAGTACTTC.

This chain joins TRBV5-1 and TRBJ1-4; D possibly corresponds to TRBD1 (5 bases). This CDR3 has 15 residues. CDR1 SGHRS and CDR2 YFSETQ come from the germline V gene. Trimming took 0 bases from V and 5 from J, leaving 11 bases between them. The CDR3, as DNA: TGCGCCAGCAGCTTGGCAGGGCAGAAGAATGAAAAACTGTTTTTT. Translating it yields CASSLAGQKNEKLFF.

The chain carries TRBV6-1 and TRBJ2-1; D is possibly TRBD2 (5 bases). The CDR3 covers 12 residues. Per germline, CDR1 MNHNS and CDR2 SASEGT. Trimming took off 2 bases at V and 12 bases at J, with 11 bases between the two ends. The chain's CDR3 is CASSESEGSQFF. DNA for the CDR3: TGTGCCAGCAGTGAATCAGAGGGCTCGCAGTTCTTC.

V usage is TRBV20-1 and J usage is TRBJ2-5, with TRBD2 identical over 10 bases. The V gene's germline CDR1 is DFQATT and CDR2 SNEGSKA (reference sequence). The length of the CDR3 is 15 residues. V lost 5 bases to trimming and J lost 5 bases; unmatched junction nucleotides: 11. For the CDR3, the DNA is TGCAGTGCTCGGAATCCTAGCGGGAGTATCGAGACCCAGTACTTC. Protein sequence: CSARNPSGSIETQYF.

The DNA of the CDR3 is TGTGCCAGTATCCGGGACAGCAATGAGCAGTTCTTC. Protein product: CASIRDSNEQFF. This sequence joins TRBV7-9 and TRBJ2-1; TRBD1 agrees at 7 bases. The CDR3 runs 12 residues. V gave up 9 bases and J gave up 6 bases; unmatched junction bases: 5. Germline-derived CDR1 and CDR2 are SEHNR and FQNEAQ (reference sequence).

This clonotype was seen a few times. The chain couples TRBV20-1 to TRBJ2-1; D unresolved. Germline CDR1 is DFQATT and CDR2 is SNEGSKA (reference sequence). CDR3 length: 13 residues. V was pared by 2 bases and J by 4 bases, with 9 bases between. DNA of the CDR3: TGCAGTGCTAGATATAGGAATTACAATGAGCAGTTCTTC. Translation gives CSARYRNYNEQFF.

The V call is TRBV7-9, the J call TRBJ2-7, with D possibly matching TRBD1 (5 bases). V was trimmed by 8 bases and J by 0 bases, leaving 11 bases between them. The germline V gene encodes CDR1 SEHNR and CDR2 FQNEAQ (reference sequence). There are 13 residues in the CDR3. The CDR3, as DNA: TGTGCCAGCGTCAGGGATAGCTCCTACGAGCAGTACTTC. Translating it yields CASVRDSSYEQYF.

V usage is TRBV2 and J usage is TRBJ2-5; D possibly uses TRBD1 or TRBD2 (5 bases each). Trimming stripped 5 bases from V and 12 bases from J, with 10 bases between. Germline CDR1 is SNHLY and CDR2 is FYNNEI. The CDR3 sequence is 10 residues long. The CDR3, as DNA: TGTGCCAGCAGTTCCGGGACGGAGTACTTC. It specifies CASSSGTEYF.

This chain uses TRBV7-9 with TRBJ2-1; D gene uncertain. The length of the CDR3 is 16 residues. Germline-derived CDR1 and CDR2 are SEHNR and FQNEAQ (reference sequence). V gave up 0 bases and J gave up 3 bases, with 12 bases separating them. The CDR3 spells CASSLASTNIYNEQFF. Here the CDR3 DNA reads TGTGCCAGCAGCTTAGCGAGTACAAACATCTACAATGAGCAGTTCTTC.

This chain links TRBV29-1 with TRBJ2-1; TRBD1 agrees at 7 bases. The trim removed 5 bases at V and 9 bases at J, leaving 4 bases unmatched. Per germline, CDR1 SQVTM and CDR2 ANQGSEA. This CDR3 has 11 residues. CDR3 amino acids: CSVTGDREQFF. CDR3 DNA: TGCAGCGTTACAGGGGATCGTGAGCAGTTCTTC.

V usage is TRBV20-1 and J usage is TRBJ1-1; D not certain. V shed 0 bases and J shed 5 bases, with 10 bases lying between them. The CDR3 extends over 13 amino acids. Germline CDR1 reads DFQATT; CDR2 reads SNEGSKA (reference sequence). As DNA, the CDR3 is TGCAGTGCTAGAGATCCTTTCTTAACTGAAGCTTTCTTT. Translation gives CSARDPFLTEAFF.

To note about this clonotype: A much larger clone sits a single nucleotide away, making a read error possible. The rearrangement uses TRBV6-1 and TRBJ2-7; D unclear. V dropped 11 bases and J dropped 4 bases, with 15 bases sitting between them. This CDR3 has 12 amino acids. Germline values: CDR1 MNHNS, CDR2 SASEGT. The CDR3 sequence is CAGTDVRYEQYF. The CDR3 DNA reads TGTGCCGGCACGGATGTCCGTTACGAGCAGTACTTC.

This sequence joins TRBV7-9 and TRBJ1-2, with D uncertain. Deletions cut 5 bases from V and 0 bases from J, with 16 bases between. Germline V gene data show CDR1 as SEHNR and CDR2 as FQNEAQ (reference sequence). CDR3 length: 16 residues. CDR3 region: CASSQTAIYSNYGYTF. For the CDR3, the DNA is TGTGCCAGCAGCCAAACAGCAATTTACTCTAACTATGGCTACACCTTC. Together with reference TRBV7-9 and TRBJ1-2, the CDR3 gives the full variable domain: DTGVSQNPRHKITKRGQNVTFRCDPISEHNRLYWYRQTLGQGPEFLTYFQNEAQLEKSRLLSDRFSAERPKGSFSTLEIQRTEQGDSAMYLCASSQTAIYSNYGYTFGSGTRLTVV.

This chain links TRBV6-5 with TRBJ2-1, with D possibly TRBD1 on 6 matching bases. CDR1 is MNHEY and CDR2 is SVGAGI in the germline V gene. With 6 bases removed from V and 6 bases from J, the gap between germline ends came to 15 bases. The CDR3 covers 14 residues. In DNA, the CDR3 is TGTGCCAGCAGCCCCGGGACAAAGTCCAATGAGCAGTTCTTC. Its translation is CASSPGTKSNEQFF.

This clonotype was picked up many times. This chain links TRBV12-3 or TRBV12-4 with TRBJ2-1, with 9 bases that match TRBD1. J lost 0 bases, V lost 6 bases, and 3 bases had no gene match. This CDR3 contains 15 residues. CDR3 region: CASSPTGGSYNEQFF. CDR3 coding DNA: TGTGCCAGCAGCCCGACAGGGGGCTCCTACAATGAGCAGTTCTTC.